The sequence of this T cell receptor (beta chain) was determined in a study of response to subunit inactivated influenza vaccine listed by TCRdb under 2018. Regarding the research as a whole: Deep quantitative profiling of the T cell receptor repertoire was used in the study to follow responses to a trivalent subunit inactivated influenza vaccine.

The study at large found these results: It was suggested by the authors that each seasonal influenza vaccination may recruit only a limited number of new T cells.

This clonotype was observed a few times. Its antigen is unknown. No base quality information exists; no much larger clone differs at one position. The method was RT-PCR. The reads were generated on an Illumina HiSeq 2500. Using fastp at Q25 and MiXCR, TCRdb reprocessed the public reads and kept productive beta chains. Duplicate CDR3 protein sequences are folded into a single record with the most common DNA and genes. The sample table contains more than 550,000 distinct CDR3 sequences; only one count was recorded for 12% of them. Jointly, the top ten make up roughly 10% of the sample. This clonotype was obtained from a man aged 50-60 years who received an inactivated influenza vaccine. Donor details come from another sample of the same person, matched by shared clones. Sequenced material: PBMCs from blood, taken on the day of vaccination.

Read as DNA, the sequence is TGTGCCATCAGGGGGGGCGCGGTTGAAAAACTGTTTTTT. The translation is CAIRGGAVEKLFF. Rearrangement joined TRBV10-3 to TRBJ1-4; the best D guess is TRBD1, with 6 bases matching. The germline V gene sets CDR1 to ENHRY and CDR2 to SYGVKD. The CDR3 spans 13 residues, from the cysteine through the phenylalanine. CDR3 DNA is the only sequence kept; it has 39 bases, read in frame from the first base. V drops 6 bases and J drops 7 bases, leaving 12 bases in between.